The entry below gives a single T cell receptor (beta chain) sequence along with its context. Germline V gene data show CDR1 as MNHEY and CDR2 as SVGAGI. The CDR3 loop spans 13 amino acids. Trimming shortened V by 2 bases and J by 6 bases, and 8 bases separated the two germline ends. These data belong to a study of blood T cell repertoires in COVID-19. The overall study: Acute-phase and convalescent COVID-19 samples originated in the United States, Italy and Spain. In each case, the material was cDNA or gDNA derived from T cells, B-cell-depleted T cells, or PBMCs.

Original processing notes: Reference gene primer amplification gave estimated nucleated cell counts. The data were produced by immunoSEQ multiplex PCR, yet TCRdb's version contains in-frame clones alone and is incomplete. Clone size and the V and J calls come from that table; the DNA yielded D and trimming. Among fewer than 200,000 clones listed, roughly 87% were seen once. Sequenced input: peripheral blood. This sequence joins TRBV6-5 and TRBJ1-5, with a possible D match to TRBD1 (6 bases). The receptor comes from a man younger than 35 who had recovered from COVID-19. CDR3 nucleotide sequence: TGTGCCAGCAGTTACGGCAGGGGTCAGCCCCAGCATTTT. This codes for CASSYGRGQPQHF.